A selection of T cell receptor beta chains follows, all from one sample in a study of T cell responses to AZD1222 COVID-19 vaccine. Only in-frame clones appear in the TCRdb table, and some are missing; sequencing was by immunoSEQ multiplex PCR. This table holds tens of thousands of clones, 70% to 90% found once. Sequenced here: peripheral blood, sampled on day 0 of AZD1222 vaccination. These receptor sequences come from an adult in good health. The CDR3 runs from the conserved cysteine through the conserved F or W. The D gene is left open where the match is weak. Clone size appears in some rows only: once, few, many, or a class for an expanded clone.

d_gene,j_gene,v_gene,abundance,CDR3nt,CDR3aa
TRBD1,TRBJ2-7,TRBV6-6,.,TGTGCCAGCAGATCCGGGACAGGGTCCTACGAGCAGTACTTC,CASRSGTGSYEQYF
.,TRBJ1-1,TRBV25-1,.,TGTGCCAGCAGGTCTACAGGGTTGCTTAATGAAGCTTTCTTT,CASRSTGLLNEAFF
.,TRBJ1-1,TRBV27,.,TGTGCCAGCAGTTTATGGGGGCGGACCAACACTGAAGCTTTCTTT,CASSLWGRTNTEAFF
.,TRBJ1-5,TRBV10-3,.,TGTGCCATCAGTGCAGGGGATGGCGATCAGCCCCAGCATTTT,CAISAGDGDQPQHF
.,TRBJ1-4,TRBV18,.,TGTGCCAGCTCACCAATGGCAACCGCTTTAGAAAAACTGTTTTTT,CASSPMATALEKLFF
TRBD1,TRBJ1-2,TRBV29-1,.,TGCAGCGTGGGACAGGGGACACTCTATGGCTACACCTTC,CSVGQGTLYGYTF
.,TRBJ2-4,TRBV7-6,.,TGTGCCAGCAGCTTAGGGGCCAAAAACATTCAGTACTTC,CASSLGAKNIQYF
TRBD1,TRBJ2-7,TRBV27,.,TGTGCCAGTTTCCGTCGGACAGGGGGCAGCTACGAGCAGTACTTC,CASFRRTGGSYEQYF
.,TRBJ1-3,TRBV5-6,.,TGTGCCAGCAGCTTCGGCAGGGAGACGGGAAACACCATATATTTT,CASSFGRETGNTIYF
.,TRBJ2-6,TRBV6-5,.,TGTGCCAGCAGCTCCGTCACAGGGGCCAACGTCCTGACTTTC,CASSSVTGANVLTF
TRBD2,TRBJ2-1,TRBV27,.,TGTGCCAGCACCATCCCGGGACTAGCGACCCCCGGCAATGAGCAGTTCTTC,CASTIPGLATPGNEQFF
TRBD1,TRBJ1-1,TRBV7-2,.,TGTGCCAGCAGCGCACAGGGGGCAGTAACAACTGAAGCTTTCTTT,CASSAQGAVTTEAFF
TRBD1,TRBJ2-7,TRBV5-1,.,TGCGCCAGCAGCCCGGGACAGATACCCTACGAGCAGTACTTC,CASSPGQIPYEQYF
.,TRBJ1-5,TRBV6-5,.,TGTGCCAGCAGTTATTCGAGGGGGGGCGGCAATCAGCCCCAGCATTTT,CASSYSRGGGNQPQHF
.,TRBJ1-2,TRBV6-5,.,TGTGCCAGCAGTTATAACAGGCTTCATGGCTACACCTTC,CASSYNRLHGYTF
TRBD2,TRBJ2-1,TRBV12-5,.,TGTGCTAGTGGTTTGGTAGCGGGAGGGCGCGATGAGCAGTTCTTC,CASGLVAGGRDEQFF
.,TRBJ1-6,TRBV25-1,.,TGTGCCAGCAGTGAGGACCGGTGGAATTCACCCCTCCACTTT,CASSEDRWNSPLHF
.,TRBJ2-3,TRBV3-1/TRBV3-2,.,TGTGCCAGCAGCCAAGGGGAGTCGGGGACGCAGTATTTT,CASSQGESGTQYF
.,TRBJ1-6,TRBV9,once,TGTGCCAGCAGCGTAGCCACCTCCCGAAATTCACCCCTCCACTTT,CASSVATSRNSPLHF
TRBD2,TRBJ2-7,TRBV6-6,.,TGTGCCAGCAGTTTCTCGGCCGGGACTAGCGCGTACGAGCAGTACTTC,CASSFSAGTSAYEQYF
TRBD1,TRBJ2-7,TRBV10-3,.,TGTGCCATCAGTGTGACAGGGGTGGCCGAGCAGTACTTC,CAISVTGVAEQYF
.,TRBJ2-1,TRBV12-5,.,TGTGCTAGTGGTGCCAATGGTCATGAGCAGTTCTTC,CASGANGHEQFF
.,TRBJ1-5,TRBV2,.,TGTGCCAGCAGTGAAGCGCACAATCAGCCCCAGCATTTT,CASSEAHNQPQHF
TRBD2,TRBJ2-1,TRBV29-1,.,TGCAGCGCACATACACCTAGACTAGCGGGATGGTTCTTC,CSAHTPRLAGWFF
.,TRBJ1-1,TRBV7-9,once,TGTGCCAGCAGCTTAAGCTCCTTGTTGAAGAACATGAACACTGAAGCTTTCTTT,CASSLSSLLKNMNTEAFF
TRBD1,TRBJ2-1,TRBV11-1,.,TGTGCCAGCAGCCCGGGACAGGGCCCCAATGAGCAGTTCTTC,CASSPGQGPNEQFF
.,TRBJ1-1,TRBV30,.,TGTGCCTGGGAGACAGGTTGGGCTGAAGCTTTCTTT,CAWETGWAEAFF
.,TRBJ1-5,TRBV19,.,TGTGCCAGTAGAAACACGGATCAGCCCCAGCATTTT,CASRNTDQPQHF
.,TRBJ1-6,TRBV20-1,.,TGCAGTGCTAGTGAGGGGTCTGCGGATTCACCCCTCCACTTT,CSASEGSADSPLHF
TRBD2,TRBJ2-7,TRBV2,.,TGTGCCAGCAGTTTGCGGGAGGTCGGGGGCTACGAGCAGTACTTC,CASSLREVGGYEQYF
.,TRBJ2-3,TRBV7-6,.,TGTGCCAGCAGCTTATTTGGCACAGATACGCAGTATTTT,CASSLFGTDTQYF
TRBD2,TRBJ2-7,TRBV6-5,.,TGTGCCAGCTGGAGCGGGAGTGGGTACGAGCAGTACTTC,CASWSGSGYEQYF
TRBD1,TRBJ1-2,TRBV7-2,.,TGTGCCAGCAGCTTAGAGGCCAGGGGGAATGGCTACACCTTC,CASSLEARGNGYTF
TRBD2,TRBJ2-3,TRBV10-1,.,TGCGCCAGCAGCGCGGGAGGGTCCGATACGCAGTATTTT,CASSAGGSDTQYF
.,TRBJ2-4,TRBV7-3,.,TGTGCCAGCAGCCCCGGGCCAGGGCTAGCCAAAAACATTCAGTACTTC,CASSPGPGLAKNIQYF
TRBD1,TRBJ1-1,TRBV29-1,.,TGCAGCGCAACTACAGGGGGTGGTTCGGATGGAGCTTTCTTT,CSATTGGGSDGAFF
.,TRBJ2-2,TRBV9,once,TGTGCCAGCAGCGGACCAGCGAACACCGGGGAGCTGTTTTTT,CASSGPANTGELFF
.,TRBJ1-2,TRBV4-3,.,TGCGCCAGCAGCCAAGCATTGAACTCCCGGGGCAACGGCTACACCTTC,CASSQALNSRGNGYTF
.,TRBJ1-4,TRBV6-1,once,TGTGCCAGCAGTGAAAATGTTCATGGTGGCCGGGAAAAACTGTTTTTT,CASSENVHGGREKLFF
.,TRBJ1-2,TRBV10-1,.,TGCGCCAGCAGTGAGAACAGGGCCTATGGCTACACCTTC,CASSENRAYGYTF
.,TRBJ2-5,TRBV24-1,.,TGTGCCACCAGTGACAGGGAGACCCAGTACTTC,CATSDRETQYF
.,TRBJ2-2,TRBV5-8,.,TGTGCCAGCAGCTTGGATGGCGCTCGGGGGGAGCTGTTTTTT,CASSLDGARGELFF
TRBD1,TRBJ1-3,TRBV7-6,once,TGTGCCAGCAGCTCGGGACAGGGAAACTCTGGAAACACCATATATTTT,CASSSGQGNSGNTIYF
TRBD1,TRBJ1-4,TRBV7-2,once,TGTGCCAGCAGCGCCCGCAGGGGGCGGGATGAAAAACTGTTTTTT,CASSARRGRDEKLFF
.,TRBJ1-4,TRBV30,once,TGTGCCTGGAGTCGGGGTGGCGGCGGCGGTAATGAAAAACTGTTTTTT,CAWSRGGGGGNEKLFF
.,TRBJ1-2,TRBV9,.,TGTGCCAGCAGCGTAGCAGGCTATGGCTACACCTTC,CASSVAGYGYTF
TRBD2,TRBJ2-1,TRBV27,.,TGTGCCAGCAGTTCCACCGGGACTAGCGGGAGAAATGAGCAGTTCTTC,CASSSTGTSGRNEQFF
.,TRBJ1-5,TRBV30,.,TGTGCCTGGAGTTTCCATAATAATCAGCCCCAGCATTTT,CAWSFHNNQPQHF
TRBD1,TRBJ1-2,TRBV6-6,.,TGTGCCAGCACCTCAAGGGACAGATACTATGGCTACACCTTC,CASTSRDRYYGYTF
TRBD1,TRBJ1-1,TRBV30,.,TGTGCCTGGAGTGTTGTGGAGGGGGCGAGTGATCTAAGTACTGAAGCTTTCTTT,CAWSVVEGASDLSTEAFF
.,TRBJ2-5,TRBV5-1,.,TGCGCCAGCAGCTCCGGGACCGGTGGGCTAGTGGGAGAGACCCAGTACTTC,CASSSGTGGLVGETQYF
.,TRBJ1-1,TRBV2,.,TGTGCCAGCAGTGAGGCCACTGAAGCTTTCTTT,CASSEATEAFF
.,TRBJ1-1,TRBV12-3/TRBV12-4,once,TGTGCCAGCACGTCCGGTTGGGCCACTGAAGCTTTCTTT,CASTSGWATEAFF